These T cell receptor beta chains were read from a single sample in a study of T cell responses to AZD1222 COVID-19 vaccine. Assay: immunoSEQ multiplex PCR; the TCRdb copy retains only in-frame clones and omits some. This sample carries about 150,000 clones, about 94% of them seen once, and the ten largest clones take just over 5%. The specimen was peripheral blood, collected on day 0 of AZD1222 vaccination. The receptors here all came from an adult in good health. Each CDR3 is given with its conserved first and last residue. The order of the fields is V gene, J gene, clone size, D gene, CDR3 protein, CDR3 DNA. A D gene is named only where the DNA matches it firmly. The size entry is marked missing in some rows and otherwise reads once, few, many or a size class.

>TRBV4-1|TRBJ2-1|.|TRBD2
CASSLAGLAGAINNEQFF
TGCGCCAGCAGCCTTGCGGGACTAGCGGGAGCCATCAACAATGAGCAGTTCTTC
>TRBV24-1|TRBJ2-2|.|TRBD2
CATSETSGANTGELFF
TGTGCCACCAGTGAAACTAGCGGGGCGAACACCGGGGAGCTGTTTTTT
>TRBV19|TRBJ1-2|.|TRBD1
CASSIADRGGYTF
TGTGCCAGTAGTATCGCGGACAGGGGCGGCTACACCTTC
>TRBV15|TRBJ2-2|.|.
CATSKPDRNTGELFF
TGTGCCACCAGCAAACCCGACAGAAACACCGGGGAGCTGTTTTTT
>TRBV7-8|TRBJ2-5|.|.
CASSRQRDTEETQYF
TGTGCCAGCAGCCGCCAGCGGGACACTGAAGAGACCCAGTACTTC
>TRBV28|TRBJ2-2|.|.
CASSLIDRNTGELFF
TGTGCCAGCAGTCTCATCGACAGGAACACCGGGGAGCTGTTTTTT
>TRBV24-1|TRBJ2-5|.|.
CATSDFKGGEETQYF
TGTGCCACCAGTGATTTTAAGGGGGGGGAAGAGACCCAGTACTTC
>TRBV19|TRBJ1-2|.|.
CASSTVEGRDGYTF
TGTGCCAGTAGTACCGTCGAGGGGCGGGATGGCTACACCTTC
>TRBV5-1|TRBJ2-3|.|.
CASRYYTDTQYF
TGCGCCAGCAGGTACTACACAGATACGCAGTATTTT
>TRBV9|TRBJ2-7|.|TRBD2
CASSESGLAGVYEQYF
TGTGCCAGCTCCGAGTCGGGACTAGCGGGAGTGTACGAGCAGTACTTC
>TRBV28|TRBJ1-1|.|.
CASSLFWGAIAEAFF
TGTGCCAGCAGTTTATTCTGGGGGGCTATCGCTGAAGCTTTCTTT
>TRBV6-5|TRBJ2-1|.|TRBD2
CASSYGGSGRNEQFF
TGTGCCAGCAGTTACGGGGGTAGCGGGAGGAATGAGCAGTTCTTC
>TRBV2|TRBJ2-1|.|.
CASTRGLNNEQFF
TGTGCCAGCACCCGAGGTCTGAACAATGAGCAGTTCTTC
>TRBV12-5|TRBJ1-2|.|.
CASGLFHPRVDGYTF
TGTGCTAGTGGTTTGTTCCACCCCAGGGTTGATGGCTACACCTTC
>TRBV18|TRBJ2-7|.|.
CASSPRRGPYEQYF
TGTGCCAGCTCACCACGCAGGGGCCCCTACGAGCAGTACTTC
>TRBV5-4|TRBJ1-3|.|.
CASSLGGNSGNTIYF
TGTGCCAGCAGCTTAGGGGGAAACTCTGGAAACACCATATATTTT
>TRBV30|TRBJ1-1|few|TRBD1
CAWNLARSGGPRTEAFF
TGTGCCTGGAACCTCGCCCGTTCAGGGGGCCCTAGAACTGAAGCTTTCTTT
>TRBV15|TRBJ2-1|.|.
CATSRDRTAYNEQFF
TGTGCCACCAGCAGAGACCGGACAGCCTACAATGAGCAGTTCTTC
>TRBV20-1|TRBJ1-2|.|TRBD1
CSASHRDRGANYGYTF
TGCAGTGCTAGTCATAGGGACAGGGGGGCCAACTATGGCTACACCTTC
>TRBV29-1|TRBJ1-1|.|TRBD1
CSARTGGMNTEAFF
TGCAGCGCACGGACAGGGGGCATGAACACTGAAGCTTTCTTT
>TRBV11-2|TRBJ2-7|.|.
CASSLGQVDEQYF
TGTGCCAGCAGCTTAGGACAGGTGGACGAGCAGTACTTC
>TRBV7-6|TRBJ1-6|.|.
CASSPRQGYHSPLHF
TGTGCCAGCAGCCCGCGCCAGGGTTATCATTCACCCCTCCACTTT
>TRBV10-1|TRBJ2-2|.|.
CASSTTVTGELFF
TGCGCCAGCAGCACGACAGTCACCGGGGAGCTGTTTTTT
>TRBV11-2|TRBJ2-1|.|.
CASSSRTYNEQFF
TGTGCCAGCAGCTCTAGGACCTACAATGAGCAGTTCTTC
>TRBV6-5|TRBJ1-3|.|.
CASSYSRGGNTIYF
TGTGCCAGCAGTTACTCGAGAGGCGGAAACACCATATATTTT
>TRBV5-4|TRBJ2-3|.|TRBD2
CASSQGLAGWRTDTQYF
TGTGCCAGCAGCCAGGGACTAGCGGGATGGAGGACAGATACGCAGTATTTT
>TRBV5-1|TRBJ2-5|.|.
CASSLAVQETQYF
TGCGCCAGCAGCTTAGCGGTTCAAGAGACCCAGTACTTC
>TRBV28|TRBJ1-1|.|TRBD1
CASSVTGGRTEAFF
TGTGCCAGCAGTGTCACAGGGGGCAGGACTGAAGCTTTCTTT
>TRBV5-4|TRBJ2-1|.|.
CASSLDGGVNNEQFF
TGTGCCAGCAGCTTGGACGGGGGAGTGAACAATGAGCAGTTCTTC
>TRBV24-1|TRBJ2-1|.|TRBD2
CATSDGGLAGNEQFF
TGTGCCACCAGTGATGGGGGACTAGCGGGAAATGAGCAGTTCTTC
>TRBV7-9|TRBJ1-6|.|.
CASSLPNSPLHF
TGTGCCAGCAGCTTACCCAATTCACCCCTCCACTTT
>TRBV6-5|TRBJ2-2|.|.
CASSRDLHTGELFF
TGTGCCAGCAGCCGCGACCTACACACCGGGGAGCTGTTTTTT
>TRBV23-1|TRBJ1-5|.|.
CASSHPNRDQPQHF
TGCGCCAGCAGTCATCCAAACAGGGATCAGCCCCAGCATTTT
>TRBV5-6|TRBJ2-5|.|.
CASALLGKQETQYF
TGTGCCAGTGCCCTACTAGGCAAACAAGAGACCCAGTACTTC
>TRBV5-1|TRBJ2-1|.|.
CASSLGRAYGDEQFF
TGCGCCAGCAGCTTGGGGAGGGCCTATGGGGATGAGCAGTTCTTC
>TRBV5-1|TRBJ2-7|.|.
CASSQFLGRSYEQYF
TGCGCCAGCAGCCAGTTCTTAGGAAGGTCCTACGAGCAGTACTTC
>TRBV7-8|TRBJ2-3|.|.
CASSLSGDTQYF
TGTGCCAGCAGCTTAAGCGGAGATACGCAGTATTTT
>TRBV19|TRBJ2-2|.|TRBD1
CASSTGARDSATGELFF
TGTGCCAGTAGTACGGGTGCTCGGGACAGTGCAACCGGGGAGCTGTTTTTT
>TRBV9|TRBJ2-2|once|TRBD1
CASSEPGQGSGELFF
TGTGCCAGCAGCGAGCCGGGACAGGGGAGCGGGGAGCTGTTTTTT
>TRBV9|TRBJ1-2|few|.
CASSATVGGYGYTF
TGTGCCAGCAGCGCGACAGTGGGGGGCTATGGCTACACCTTC
>TRBV30|TRBJ1-2|.|TRBD1
CAWSVREAGGMRRGYTF
TGTGCCTGGAGTGTACGCGAGGCAGGGGGTATGCGGAGGGGCTACACCTTC
>TRBV19|TRBJ1-1|.|.
CASRGISRAFF
TGTGCCAGTAGGGGGATTTCGCGGGCTTTCTTT
>TRBV7-9|TRBJ2-2|.|TRBD2
CASSRAGTSETGELFF
TGTGCCAGCAGTCGAGCCGGGACTAGCGAAACCGGGGAGCTGTTTTTT
>TRBV5-1|TRBJ2-1|.|TRBD2
CASGLAGANEQFF
TGCGCCAGCGGGCTAGCGGGAGCCAATGAGCAGTTCTTC
>TRBV24-1|TRBJ2-1|.|TRBD2
CATSDLGRGAGEQFF
TGTGCCACCAGTGATTTGGGGCGGGGGGCAGGTGAGCAGTTCTTC
>TRBV2|TRBJ2-2|.|.
CASSGDRALTGELFF
TGTGCCAGCAGTGGGGACCGAGCGCTCACCGGGGAGCTGTTTTTT
>TRBV7-8|TRBJ2-5|.|.
CASSLRRVPYEETQYF
TGTGCCAGCAGCTTAAGACGGGTCCCGTACGAAGAGACCCAGTACTTC
>TRBV5-8|TRBJ1-2|.|TRBD1
CASSLDQGVGYGYTF
TGTGCCAGCAGCTTGGACCAGGGGGTAGGATATGGCTACACCTTC
>TRBV10-3|TRBJ1-5|few|TRBD1
CAIRPGTGNQPQHF
TGTGCCATCAGACCCGGGACAGGCAATCAGCCCCAGCATTTT
>TRBV2|TRBJ2-3|.|.
CASTSGLTDTQYF
TGTGCCAGCACGAGCGGGCTCACAGATACGCAGTATTTT
>TRBV27|TRBJ2-7|few|.
CASSLKGTLSYEQYF
TGTGCCAGCAGTTTAAAAGGGACACTCTCCTACGAGCAGTACTTC
>TRBV20-1|TRBJ2-1|.|.
CSASLGANIEQFF
TGCAGTGCTAGTTTAGGGGCTAACATTGAGCAGTTCTTC
>TRBV4-1|TRBJ2-1|.|TRBD2
CASSQPRTSGRSSYNEQFF
TGCGCCAGCAGCCAACCCAGGACTAGCGGGAGGAGCTCCTACAATGAGCAGTTCTTC
>TRBV7-2|TRBJ2-7|.|TRBD1
CASKKAGTGYEQYF
TGTGCCAGCAAGAAAGCAGGGACAGGCTACGAGCAGTACTTC
>TRBV19|TRBJ1-3|.|.
CASTQYSGNTIYF
TGTGCCTCAACCCAGTACTCTGGAAACACCATATATTTT